This TCR beta chain stems from a study of human T cells and chemical hapten exposure. As for the study in general: TCR yields per sample varied mostly from small pooled library volume differences. Study outcomes and limitations: TCRs whose frequency exceeded 1 in 1000 remained the same following DPC sensitization.

As for this clonotype: Antigen: not known.

Library preparation tagged each individual cDNA molecule with a unique molecular identifier. Per the study methods: A per-sample median of 95,638 TCRs was observed, with counts ranging from about 23,224 to 690,600. In TCRdb, the 5' RACE reads were re-called with MiXCR into one record per CDR3 protein. TCRdb, rather than the study authors, made the V and J calls. The sample has 81,000 or so distinct CDR3 sequences; more than 7.5% are singletons. With 0 bases removed from V and 1 base from J, the gap between germline ends came to 5 bases. This CDR3 comprises 14 residues. The germline CDR1 and CDR2 sequences are SGHKS and YYEKEE (reference sequence). Unfractionated whole blood served as the source for total RNA extraction.

The clonotype comes from a male donor in good health. V and J are TRBV5-5 and TRBJ1-5; D ambiguous. This chain's CDR3 is CASSLVDSNQPQHF. The DNA for the CDR3 is TGTGCCAGCAGCTTGGTGGACAGCAATCAGCCCCAGCATTTT. The full variable domain, its missing parts supplied by reference TRBV5-5 and TRBJ1-5, is DAGVTQSPTHLIKTRGQQVTLRCSPISGHKSVSWYQQVLGQGPQFIFQYYEKEERGRGNFPDRFSARQFPNYSSELNVNALLLGDSALYLCASSLVDSNQPQHFGDGTRLSIL.